This is a list of T cell receptor beta chains from one sample in a study of CD8 T cells in Susac syndrome. TCRdb recomputed calls from the immunoSEQ multiplex PCR reads with MiXCR, one row per CDR3 protein. The top ten hold about 0.12% of the sample, which has over 350,000 distinct CDR3 sequences, 75% to 90% seen once. Source material: CD8+ T cells from PBMCs. These receptors all come from a human donor with multiple sclerosis. Each CDR3 is given with its conserved first and last residue. D genes are given only for firm matches. Clone size appears in some rows only: once, few, many, or a class for an expanded clone.

CDR3: CSVHNLGDSVNNEQFF
DNA: TGCAGCGTTCATAATCTGGGGGATTCTGTAAACAATGAGCAGTTCTTC
length: 16
size: NA
V: TRBV29-1
D: NA
J: TRBJ2-1

CDR3: CSVEATGDYEQYF
DNA: TGCAGCGTTGAAGCGACAGGGGACTACGAGCAGTACTTC
length: 13
size: NA
V: TRBV29-1
D: TRBD1
J: TRBJ2-7

CDR3: CASNPPGLNTDTQYF
DNA: TGTGCCAGCAACCCACCCGGACTCAACACAGATACGCAGTATTTT
length: 15
size: NA
V: TRBV12-3/TRBV12-4
D: NA
J: TRBJ2-3

CDR3: CATSSGLAGDDTDTQYF
DNA: TGTGCCACCAGCAGTGGACTAGCGGGAGATGACACAGATACGCAGTATTTT
length: 17
size: NA
V: TRBV15
D: TRBD2
J: TRBJ2-3

CDR3: CASSRAGGTDEQFF
DNA: TGCGCCAGCAGCCGAGCGGGGGGGACAGATGAGCAGTTCTTC
length: 14
size: NA
V: TRBV4-1
D: TRBD2
J: TRBJ2-1

CDR3: CASSQVTSGNSEQYF
DNA: TGCGCCAGCAGCCAAGTTACTAGCGGGAATTCTGAGCAGTACTTC
length: 15
size: NA
V: TRBV4-1
D: TRBD2
J: TRBJ2-7

CDR3: CASSETGGAGANVLTF
DNA: TGTGCCAGCAGCGAAACAGGGGGCGCTGGGGCCAACGTCCTGACTTTC
length: 16
size: NA
V: TRBV6-1
D: TRBD1
J: TRBJ2-6

CDR3: CAIRGGRRYNEQFF
DNA: TGTGCCATACGAGGAGGGAGGAGGTACAATGAGCAGTTCTTC
length: 14
size: NA
V: TRBV27
D: NA
J: TRBJ2-1

CDR3: CASSFLRSPGNEQYF
DNA: TGTGCCAGCAGCTTCCTCCGGAGCCCCGGGAACGAGCAGTACTTC
length: 15
size: few
V: TRBV7-9
D: NA
J: TRBJ2-7

CDR3: CASSLSPQGDTQYF
DNA: TGTGCCAGCAGTTTATCGCCCCAGGGGGATACGCAGTATTTT
length: 14
size: NA
V: TRBV27
D: NA
J: TRBJ2-3

CDR3: CAISWDRGWRDEQFF
DNA: TGTGCCATCAGTTGGGACAGGGGTTGGAGGGATGAGCAGTTCTTC
length: 15
size: once
V: TRBV10-3
D: TRBD1
J: TRBJ2-1

CDR3: CASRLRGVEAFF
DNA: TGTGCCAGCAGGTTAAGGGGAGTTGAAGCTTTCTTT
length: 12
size: NA
V: TRBV28
D: NA
J: TRBJ1-1

CDR3: CASRSGGAGETQYF
DNA: TGTGCCAGCAGGTCGGGGGGGGCCGGTGAGACCCAGTACTTC
length: 14
size: NA
V: TRBV27
D: TRBD2
J: TRBJ2-5

CDR3: CASSYGTGTAGGEAFF
DNA: TGTGCCAGCAGCTACGGGACAGGCACCGCGGGAGGTGAAGCTTTCTTT
length: 16
size: NA
V: TRBV2
D: TRBD1
J: TRBJ1-1

CDR3: CSARDPSRMNTEAFF
DNA: TGCAGTGCTAGAGATCCGTCAAGGATGAACACTGAAGCTTTCTTT
length: 15
size: NA
V: TRBV20-1
D: NA
J: TRBJ1-1

CDR3: CSATGGREQFF
DNA: TGCAGTGCAACTGGTGGCAGGGAGCAGTTCTTC
length: 11
size: NA
V: TRBV20-1
D: NA
J: TRBJ2-1

CDR3: CATGLANEQFF
DNA: TGTGCCACCGGACTAGCTAATGAGCAGTTCTTC
length: 11
size: NA
V: TRBV6-1
D: TRBD2
J: TRBJ2-1

CDR3: CAWSVQRQGARDPQHF
DNA: TGTGCCTGGAGTGTTCAGAGACAGGGGGCGCGAGATCCCCAGCATTTT
length: 16
size: NA
V: TRBV30
D: TRBD1
J: TRBJ1-5

CDR3: CASSPSSTEYYEQYF
DNA: TGTGCCAGTAGTCCCTCCTCGACAGAATACTACGAGCAGTACTTC
length: 15
size: NA
V: TRBV19
D: NA
J: TRBJ2-7

CDR3: CASSHGTATNYGYTF
DNA: TGTGCCAGCAGCCACGGGACCGCTACTAACTATGGCTACACCTTC
length: 15
size: once
V: TRBV27
D: NA
J: TRBJ1-2

CDR3: CASGQGQWAQYF
DNA: TGTGCTAGTGGCCAGGGACAGTGGGCCCAGTACTTC
length: 12
size: NA
V: TRBV12-5
D: TRBD1
J: TRBJ2-5

CDR3: CASSLLVRERDETQYF
DNA: TGTGCCAGCAGCTTACTGGTCCGGGAAAGGGACGAGACCCAGTACTTC
length: 16
size: NA
V: TRBV13
D: NA
J: TRBJ2-5

CDR3: CASSYSTGTLSYEQYF
DNA: TGTGCCAGCAGTTACTCGACAGGGACCCTCTCCTACGAGCAGTACTTC
length: 16
size: few
V: TRBV6-5
D: TRBD1
J: TRBJ2-7

CDR3: CASSDPVQRGANSTDTQYF
DNA: TGTGCCAGCAGCGACCCTGTTCAGCGGGGGGCCAATAGCACAGATACGCAGTATTTT
length: 19
size: NA
V: TRBV12-3/TRBV12-4
D: TRBD2
J: TRBJ2-3

CDR3: CASSLGTASSGNTIYF
DNA: TGTGCCAGCAGCTTGGGGACAGCTAGCTCTGGAAACACCATATATTTT
length: 16
size: NA
V: TRBV5-5
D: NA
J: TRBJ1-3

CDR3: CASSFIVRGSPLHF
DNA: TGTGCCAGCAGTTTTATCGTCAGGGGTTCACCCCTCCACTTT
length: 14
size: once
V: TRBV28
D: NA
J: TRBJ1-6

CDR3: CASSLPMGETQYF
DNA: TGTGCCAGCAGTTTACCGATGGGGGAGACCCAGTACTTC
length: 13
size: NA
V: TRBV28
D: NA
J: TRBJ2-5

CDR3: CASSLDGGEQYF
DNA: TGTGCCAGCAGCTTAGACGGCGGAGAGCAGTACTTC
length: 12
size: few
V: TRBV7-6
D: NA
J: TRBJ2-7

CDR3: CASSLTGLNTEAFF
DNA: TGTGCCAGCAGTTTGACGGGCTTGAACACTGAAGCTTTCTTT
length: 14
size: many
V: TRBV27
D: NA
J: TRBJ1-1

CDR3: CASSPSAGLEAFF
DNA: TGCGCCAGCAGCCCCTCTGCGGGGCTTGAAGCTTTCTTT
length: 13
size: few
V: TRBV5-1
D: NA
J: TRBJ1-1

CDR3: CAWSLLAGGPYEQYF
DNA: TGTGCCTGGAGTCTTCTTGCGGGAGGTCCCTACGAGCAGTACTTC
length: 15
size: NA
V: TRBV30
D: TRBD2
J: TRBJ2-7

CDR3: CASSSTDRPEKLFF
DNA: TGTGCCAGCAGTTCCACAGACAGACCCGAAAAACTGTTTTTT
length: 14
size: once
V: TRBV12-3/TRBV12-4
D: NA
J: TRBJ1-4

CDR3: CSARPGTYTEAFF
DNA: TGCAGCGCACGACCCGGGACCTACACTGAAGCTTTCTTT
length: 13
size: few
V: TRBV29-1
D: NA
J: TRBJ1-1

CDR3: CASSSPLDGKPYEQYF
DNA: TGTGCCAGCAGTTCCCCACTCGACGGAAAACCCTACGAGCAGTACTTC
length: 16
size: NA
V: TRBV6-5
D: NA
J: TRBJ2-7

CDR3: CASSRPDRITYNEQFF
DNA: TGTGCCAGCAGTCGCCCGGACAGGATCACCTACAATGAGCAGTTCTTC
length: 16
size: NA
V: TRBV7-9
D: TRBD1
J: TRBJ2-1

CDR3: CASRFALLLNYGYTF
DNA: TGTGCCAGCAGATTCGCACTGCTTCTTAACTATGGCTACACCTTC
length: 15
size: NA
V: TRBV5-5
D: NA
J: TRBJ1-2

CDR3: CASSRGGTSGIGETQYF
DNA: TGTGCCAGCAGTAGGGGGGGGACTAGCGGGATAGGAGAGACCCAGTACTTC
length: 17
size: NA
V: TRBV11-2
D: TRBD2
J: TRBJ2-5

CDR3: CASSYNKRGDEQFF
DNA: TGTGCCAGCAGTTACAACAAGAGGGGCGATGAGCAGTTCTTC
length: 14
size: NA
V: TRBV6-6
D: NA
J: TRBJ2-1

CDR3: CASSPEERTINTGELFF
DNA: TGTGCCAGCTCACCGGAAGAACGAACCATAAACACCGGGGAGCTGTTTTTT
length: 17
size: NA
V: TRBV18
D: NA
J: TRBJ2-2

CDR3: CASSLEDETNYEQYF
DNA: TGTGCCAGCAGTCTAGAGGATGAGACAAACTACGAGCAGTACTTC
length: 15
size: NA
V: TRBV7-8
D: NA
J: TRBJ2-7

CDR3: CATSDSGGEETQYF
DNA: TGTGCCACCAGTGATTCGGGGGGAGAAGAGACCCAGTACTTC
length: 14
size: NA
V: TRBV24-1
D: TRBD2
J: TRBJ2-5

CDR3: CASSLTANLDPRFYEQYF
DNA: TGCGCCAGCAGCCTGACAGCGAACCTCGACCCTCGATTCTACGAGCAGTACTTC
length: 18
size: few
V: TRBV4-1
D: NA
J: TRBJ2-7

CDR3: CASSNPGYNSPLHF
DNA: TGTGCCAGTAGTAATCCGGGGTATAATTCACCCCTCCACTTT
length: 14
size: NA
V: TRBV19
D: NA
J: TRBJ1-6

CDR3: CSAGTSDYNEQFF
DNA: TGCAGTGCTGGGACTAGCGACTACAATGAGCAGTTCTTC
length: 13
size: NA
V: TRBV20-1
D: TRBD2
J: TRBJ2-1

CDR3: CASSQDGIDTGELFF
DNA: TGCGCCAGCAGCCAAGATGGAATCGACACCGGGGAGCTGTTTTTT
length: 15
size: once
V: TRBV4-1
D: NA
J: TRBJ2-2

CDR3: CASSNRGLYEQYF
DNA: TGTGCCAGTAGTAACAGGGGGCTCTACGAGCAGTACTTC
length: 13
size: NA
V: TRBV19
D: TRBD1
J: TRBJ2-7

CDR3: CASSQGLGDYHTGELFF
DNA: TGCGCCAGCAGCCAAGGTTTAGGGGACTATCACACCGGGGAGCTGTTTTTT
length: 17
size: NA
V: TRBV4-1
D: TRBD2
J: TRBJ2-2

CDR3: CASSRMGGDEKLFF
DNA: TGCGCCAGCAGTCGCATGGGGGGCGATGAAAAACTGTTTTTT
length: 14
size: NA
V: TRBV4-1
D: NA
J: TRBJ1-4

CDR3: CASRGRVKGYQETQYF
DNA: TGTGCCAGCAGGGGGAGGGTTAAAGGGTACCAAGAGACCCAGTACTTC
length: 16
size: NA
V: TRBV27
D: TRBD2
J: TRBJ2-5

CDR3: CASSSLAGAVTEDSYNEQFF
DNA: TGTGCCAGCAGCTCGCTAGCGGGGGCCGTTACCGAAGACTCCTACAATGAGCAGTTCTTC
length: 20
size: NA
V: TRBV11-1
D: TRBD2
J: TRBJ2-1

CDR3: CASSVHTGTEYGYTF
DNA: TGTGCCAGCAGCGTTCACACCGGGACGGAATATGGCTACACCTTC
length: 15
size: NA
V: TRBV9
D: NA
J: TRBJ1-2

CDR3: CASSFNVFEQYF
DNA: TGTGCCAGCAGCTTTAACGTTTTCGAGCAGTACTTC
length: 12
size: NA
V: TRBV7-9
D: NA
J: TRBJ2-7

CDR3: CASSPSGQSSYEQYF
DNA: TGTGCCAGCAGCCCTTCGGGACAGAGCTCCTACGAGCAGTACTTC
length: 15
size: NA
V: TRBV6-1
D: TRBD1
J: TRBJ2-7